This paragraph reports one TCR beta chain. What it binds is not known. With autoimmune disease history or systemic immunosuppression, patients were excluded. Repertoires were generated with immunoSEQ multiplex PCR, while TCRdb's copy carries only in-frame clones and drops some. The top ten clones hold 5% to 5.5% of a sample with about 44,000 clones, 75% to 90% of them seen once. The data were obtained in a study of OX40 agonist ivuxolimab in advanced cancers. The overall study: An agonistic anti-OX40 (CD134) antibody, ivuxolimab, was used to treat the patients. Study-wide results and caveats: Partial responders at 0.1-3.0 mg/kg showed near-lowest clonal expansion.

Trimming cost V 4 bases and J 0 bases, with 17 bases left between them. The CDR3 is 17 amino acids. Germline-derived CDR1 and CDR2 are SGHRS and YFSETQ. This sample comprised CD4+ or CD8+ T cells sorted from blood, obtained in a trial of the OX40 agonist ivuxolimab. This sequence joins TRBV5-1 and TRBJ1-3; D might be TRBD1 (6 bases). The receptor comes from an adult with an advanced solid tumor such as melanoma, head and neck, liver or kidney cancer. As DNA, the CDR3 is TGCGCCAGCAGCCTTGGCCCAGGGGTTGACTCTGGAAACACCATATATTTT. Translation gives CASSLGPGVDSGNTIYF. Full variable domain (rest looked up from reference TRBV5-1 and TRBJ1-3): KAGVTQTPRYLIKTRGQQVTLSCSPISGHRSVSWYQQTPGQGLQFLFEYFSETQRNKGNFPGRFSGRQFSNSRSEMNVSTLELGDSALYLCASSLGPGVDSGNTIYFGEGSWLTVV.